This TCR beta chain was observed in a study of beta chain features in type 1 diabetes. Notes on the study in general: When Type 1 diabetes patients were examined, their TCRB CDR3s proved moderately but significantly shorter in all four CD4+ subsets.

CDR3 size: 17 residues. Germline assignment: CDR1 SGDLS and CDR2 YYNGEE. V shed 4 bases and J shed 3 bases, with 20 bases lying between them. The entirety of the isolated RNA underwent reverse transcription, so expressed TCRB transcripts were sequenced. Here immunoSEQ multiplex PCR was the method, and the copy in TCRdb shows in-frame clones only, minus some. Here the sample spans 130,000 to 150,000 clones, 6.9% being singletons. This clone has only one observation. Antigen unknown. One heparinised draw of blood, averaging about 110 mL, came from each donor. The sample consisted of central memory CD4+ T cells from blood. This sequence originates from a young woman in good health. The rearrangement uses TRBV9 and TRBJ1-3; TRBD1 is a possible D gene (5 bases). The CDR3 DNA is TGTGCCAGCAGCCCCGGTCAGGGTGTTTCCTTTGGAAACACCATATATTTT. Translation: CASSPGQGVSFGNTIYF.